A selection of T cell receptor beta chains follows, all from one sample in a study of blood T cell repertoires in COVID-19. The data were produced by immunoSEQ multiplex PCR, yet TCRdb's version contains in-frame clones alone and is incomplete. Among a few hundred thousand clones listed, 85% to 90% were seen once. Sequencing was carried out using PBMCs or T cells enriched from blood (not recorded which). These receptors were obtained from a young man who had recovered from COVID-19. Both conserved end residues are part of each CDR3. A D gene is named only where the DNA matches it firmly. Part of the rows lack a size; the others show once, few, many or a class for expanded clones.

D gene,V gene,clone size,J gene,CDR3 protein,CDR3 DNA
NA,TRBV5-1,NA,TRBJ2-6,CASSLDPGSGANVLTF,TGCGCCAGCAGCTTGGATCCAGGATCTGGGGCCAACGTCCTGACTTTC
NA,TRBV12-3/TRBV12-4,few,TRBJ1-2,CASSFGEYGYTF,TGTGCCAGCAGTTTTGGGGAGTATGGCTACACCTTC
TRBD2,TRBV5-1,NA,TRBJ2-1,CASSRSSGGNYNEQFF,TGCGCCAGCAGCCGATCTAGCGGGGGAAACTACAATGAGCAGTTCTTC
TRBD1,TRBV5-1,NA,TRBJ2-7,CASSPVPPGQGKEQYF,TGCGCCAGCAGCCCGGTGCCGCCGGGACAGGGCAAAGAGCAGTACTTC
NA,TRBV5-1,NA,TRBJ1-5,CASSLGSYSNQPQHF,TGCGCCAGCAGCTTGGGGAGTTATAGCAATCAGCCCCAGCATTTT
NA,TRBV30,NA,TRBJ2-7,CAWSVGGTYEQYF,TGTGCCTGGAGTGTTGGAGGGACCTACGAGCAGTACTTC
NA,TRBV12-5,NA,TRBJ1-1,CASGLSLNTEAFF,TGTGCTAGTGGTCTCTCCCTTAACACTGAAGCTTTCTTT
NA,TRBV7-2,NA,TRBJ1-1,CASSLQGRGNTEAFF,TGTGCCAGCAGCTTACAGGGCAGGGGTAACACTGAAGCTTTCTTT
TRBD2,TRBV7-9,NA,TRBJ2-6,CASSLGTSGSSGANVLTF,TGTGCCAGCAGCTTAGGGACTAGCGGGAGCTCTGGGGCCAACGTCCTGACTTTC
NA,TRBV28,NA,TRBJ1-4,CASSPIGREGGNEKLFF,TGTGCCAGCAGTCCTATAGGTCGCGAAGGCGGCAATGAAAAACTGTTTTTT
NA,TRBV28,NA,TRBJ2-4,CASSLQGAKNIQYF,TGTGCCAGCAGCCTACAGGGAGCCAAAAACATTCAGTACTTC
NA,TRBV19,many,TRBJ1-1,CASRGPAEAFF,TGTGCCAGCCGAGGGCCGGCTGAAGCTTTCTTT
NA,TRBV7-3,once,TRBJ2-2,CASSLGTHNTGELFF,TGTGCCAGCAGCCTTGGGACTCATAACACCGGGGAGCTGTTTTTT
TRBD1,TRBV9,NA,TRBJ2-3,CASSEQGTDTQYF,TGTGCCAGCAGCGAACAGGGGACAGATACGCAGTATTTT
TRBD1,TRBV14,once,TRBJ1-2,CASSSYGTGAPELGGYTF,TGTGCCAGCAGCTCCTACGGGACAGGGGCCCCTGAATTGGGTGGCTACACCTTC
NA,TRBV5-4,NA,TRBJ1-1,CATSPGRVNTEAFF,TGTGCCACCTCGCCGGGCAGGGTGAACACTGAAGCTTTCTTT
NA,TRBV28,NA,TRBJ2-7,CASSALGYEQYF,TGTGCCAGCAGCGCCCTCGGTTACGAGCAGTACTTC
TRBD1,TRBV27,NA,TRBJ1-5,CASSSGQGRGQPQHF,TGTGCCAGCAGCTCGGGACAGGGTAGGGGTCAGCCCCAGCATTTT
NA,TRBV6-5,NA,TRBJ2-7,CASRAGLSPTYEQYF,TGTGCCAGCAGAGCCGGACTGAGTCCGACCTACGAGCAGTACTTC
TRBD2,TRBV7-2,once,TRBJ2-7,CASSLGGTSGSYEQYF,TGTGCCAGCAGCTTAGGTGGGACTAGCGGCTCCTACGAGCAGTACTTC
TRBD1,TRBV3-1/TRBV3-2,NA,TRBJ2-5,CASSQQGRTGGETQYF,TGTGCCAGCAGCCAGCAGGGGCGGACAGGGGGCGAGACCCAGTACTTC
NA,TRBV7-9,NA,TRBJ1-1,CASSLADSPEAFF,TGTGCCAGCAGCTTAGCTGACAGCCCTGAAGCTTTCTTT
TRBD1,TRBV27,NA,TRBJ1-3,CASSLTGRGNTIYF,TGTGCCAGCAGCTTGACAGGGAGAGGAAACACCATATATTTT
NA,TRBV7-2,NA,TRBJ1-4,CASSLVRGRSEKLFF,TGTGCCAGCAGCTTAGTGCGGGGGCGAAGTGAAAAACTGTTTTTT
TRBD1,TRBV4-1,NA,TRBJ2-2,CASSQEAGGSTGELFF,TGCGCCAGCAGCCAAGAGGCAGGGGGCTCCACCGGGGAGCTGTTTTTT
TRBD2,TRBV9,NA,TRBJ2-3,CASSVGRGGSTDTQYF,TGTGCCAGCAGCGTGGGTCGGGGGGGTAGCACAGATACGCAGTATTTT
TRBD1,TRBV12-3/TRBV12-4,NA,TRBJ2-6,CASSGTGKSLTF,TGTGCCAGCAGTGGGACAGGGAAAAGCCTGACTTTC
NA,TRBV5-6,NA,TRBJ1-1,CASSRAIMNTEAFF,TGTGCCAGCAGCCGAGCCATCATGAACACTGAAGCTTTCTTT
TRBD2,TRBV4-1,NA,TRBJ2-7,CASSQGMNGGGYEQYF,TGCGCCAGCAGCCAAGGGATGAACGGGGGGGGCTACGAGCAGTACTTC
NA,TRBV9,NA,TRBJ2-3,CASSVAAGMSTDTQYF,TGTGCCAGCAGCGTAGCGGCGGGGATGAGCACAGATACGCAGTATTTT
NA,TRBV6-7,NA,TRBJ2-2,CASSYPRNHRSTGELFF,TGTGCCAGCAGCTACCCACGGAACCACAGATCCACCGGGGAGCTGTTTTTT
TRBD1,TRBV7-3,NA,TRBJ1-1,CASSRQGLNTEAFF,TGTGCCAGCAGCCGACAGGGTTTGAACACTGAAGCTTTCTTT
NA,TRBV12-3/TRBV12-4,NA,TRBJ1-2,CASSMRNYGYTF,TGTGCCAGCAGCATGCGGAACTATGGCTACACCTTC
TRBD1,TRBV4-1,NA,TRBJ2-7,CASSQPGGQVNYEQYF,TGCGCCAGCAGCCAACCCGGGGGACAGGTGAACTACGAGCAGTACTTC
NA,TRBV30,once,TRBJ1-3,CAWSRPGWSGGNTIYF,TGTGCCTGGAGTCGGCCGGGATGGTCAGGAGGAAACACCATATATTTT
NA,TRBV4-2,NA,TRBJ2-1,CASSQDRNNEQFF,TGTGCCAGCAGCCAAGATAGAAACAATGAGCAGTTCTTC
NA,TRBV7-2,few,TRBJ2-1,CASSRGFGSYNEQFF,TGTGCCAGCAGCAGGGGTTTCGGGTCCTACAATGAGCAGTTCTTC
TRBD1,TRBV7-9,NA,TRBJ2-1,CASSLGRGTGVDNEQFF,TGTGCCAGCAGCTTAGGTCGCGGGACAGGGGTCGACAATGAGCAGTTCTTC
NA,TRBV25-1,NA,TRBJ1-6,CASSPRGWGSPLHF,TGTGCCAGCAGTCCTAGGGGTTGGGGTTCACCCCTCCACTTT
TRBD1,TRBV5-4,once,TRBJ2-1,CASSHGQGAVNEQFF,TGTGCCAGCAGCCATGGACAGGGGGCGGTCAATGAGCAGTTCTTC
TRBD2,TRBV7-2,NA,TRBJ2-5,CASSVSSGGVQETQYF,TGTGCCAGCAGCGTCTCTAGCGGGGGGGTCCAAGAGACCCAGTACTTC
TRBD1,TRBV25-1,few,TRBJ2-3,CASTQGIQGMRDTQYF,TGTGCCAGCACCCAGGGGATACAGGGGATGAGAGATACGCAGTATTTT
NA,TRBV7-2,NA,TRBJ1-4,CASSFRQFGAGKLFF,TGTGCCAGCAGCTTCAGACAGTTTGGGGCGGGGAAACTGTTTTTT
TRBD1,TRBV3-1/TRBV3-2,NA,TRBJ1-2,CASSQDTGGRGYTF,TGTGCCAGCAGCCAGGACACAGGGGGAAGGGGCTACACCTTC
TRBD1,TRBV5-4,once,TRBJ1-1,CASSLDGQGRIVPNTEAFF,TGTGCCAGCAGCTTGGATGGACAGGGTAGGATCGTGCCGAACACTGAAGCTTTCTTT
NA,TRBV2,few,TRBJ1-2,CASRREDYGYTF,TGTGCCAGCAGGAGGGAGGACTATGGCTACACCTTC